Sequencing of this T cell receptor (beta chain) was carried out in a study of OX40 agonist ivuxolimab in advanced cancers. V was clipped by 6 bases and J by 4 bases; unmatched bases: 3. CDR3 length equals 13 residues. Looked up from germline, CDR1 is MNHEY and CDR2 is SVGAGI. Assay: immunoSEQ multiplex PCR; the TCRdb copy retains only in-frame clones and omits some. The sample holds 70,000 to 75,000 clones; about 93% are singletons and the top ten take roughly 0.45%. This chain joins TRBV6-5 and TRBJ1-1, with TRBD1 matching over 9 bases. This receptor was taken from an adult with an advanced solid tumor such as melanoma, head and neck, liver or kidney cancer. Sequenced material: CD4+ or CD8+ T cells sorted from blood, taken in a trial of the OX40 agonist ivuxolimab. CDR3 DNA: TGTGCCAGCAGACCGACAGGGGGCACTGAAGCTTTCTTT. This gives the protein CASRPTGGTEAFF.